Below, 15 T cell receptor beta chains from the same sample are listed, as sequenced in a study of OX40 agonist ivuxolimab in advanced cancers. Produced via immunoSEQ multiplex PCR; TCRdb's table is partial and in-frame only. Altogether under 30,000 clones are present, 80% to 95% being singletons, with the ten largest covering roughly 9.4%. Specimen: CD4+ or CD8+ T cells sorted from blood, collected in a trial of the OX40 agonist ivuxolimab. Receptors originate from an adult with an advanced solid tumor such as melanoma, head and neck, liver or kidney cancer.

V and J are TRBV6-6 and TRBJ2-7; 10 bases align to TRBD1. The germline V gene encodes CDR1 MNHNY and CDR2 SVGAGI (reference sequence). This CDR3 is 16 amino acids long. The junction had 6 bases not matched to a gene; V was cut back by 2 bases and J by 2 bases. The CDR3 nucleotides read TGTGCCAGCAGTTACCTCTCCGGGACAGGGGCCTACGAGCAGTACTTC. This translates into CASSYLSGTGAYEQYF.

This clone was picked up one time. The rearrangement links TRBV5-1 to TRBJ2-7; D might be TRBD1 or TRBD2, each matching 6 bases. Between the trimmed V and J ends, which lost 0 bases and 3 bases, there was a span of 13 bases. Germline V gene sequence: CDR1 SGHRS, CDR2 YFSETQ. This CDR3 has 15 residues. CDR3 DNA: TGCGCCAGCAGCTTGGCTGGGGGGCACCTCTACGAGCAGTACTTC. Its translation is CASSLAGGHLYEQYF.

CDR3 in DNA: TGCGCCAGCAGCCAAAATGGTGGTCCAGGGACAGGGATTTACGAGCAGTACTTC. Amino acid sequence: CASSQNGGPGTGIYEQYF. This chain uses TRBV4-1 with TRBJ2-7, with 9 bases that match TRBD1. The V segment lost 2 bases and the J segment 4 bases; nucleotides outside the gene matches: 15. Germline-derived CDR1 and CDR2 are MGHRA and YSYEKL. This CDR3 is built from 18 residues.

V and J are TRBV6-1 and TRBJ2-7; D gene uncertain. Per the germline V gene, CDR1 is MNHNS and CDR2 is SASEGT. This CDR3 spans 13 amino acids. The V gene lost 6 bases and the J gene lost 2 bases, with 11 bases spanning the gap. The CDR3 coding sequence is TGTGCCAGCAGCCCCCGGGCCACCTACGAGCAGTACTTC. It is translated as CASSPRATYEQYF.

The rearrangement joins TRBV7-2 to TRBJ2-3; D gene ambiguous. Germline V gene sequence: CDR1 SGHTA, CDR2 FQGNSA. The V end was cut by 1 base, the J end by 5 bases, with 13 bases between. CDR3 length: 15 amino acids. The CDR3 region is CASSLGDTGGDTQYF. The CDR3 DNA is TGTGCCAGCAGCTTAGGAGATACCGGCGGAGATACGCAGTATTTT.

The J gene is TRBJ2-3, the V gene TRBV7-3, with D maybe TRBD1 (6 bases). Germline CDR1 reads SGHTA; CDR2 reads FQGTGA. The ends were cut back, 5 bases at V and 5 bases at J, with 17 bases in the middle. The CDR3 length is 15 residues. Written as DNA, the CDR3 is TGTGCCAGCAGCCCGACAGGTCCGAGGGAAGATACGCAGTATTTT. Amino acids: CASSPTGPREDTQYF.

The V gene is TRBV19, the J gene TRBJ1-4; D may be TRBD1 (6 bases). V was pared by 7 bases and J by 0 bases, with 18 bases between. CDR1 is LNHDA and CDR2 is SQIVND in the germline V gene (reference sequence). The CDR3 length is 17 residues. The CDR3 loop reads CASTSDRFIATNEKLFF. CDR3 bases: TGTGCCAGTACCTCGGACAGATTTATTGCAACTAATGAAAAACTGTTTTTT. The full variable domain, its missing parts supplied by reference TRBV19 and TRBJ1-4, is DGGITQSPKYLFRKEGQNVTLSCEQNLNHDAMYWYRQDPGQGLRLIYYSQIVNDFQKGDIAEGYSVSREKKESFPLTVTSAQKNPTAFYLCASTSDRFIATNEKLFFGSGTQLSVL.

The chain joins TRBV14 to TRBJ1-1; TRBD1 matches at 7 bases. In germline, CDR1 is SGHDN, CDR2 FVKESK. V lost 3 bases and J lost 4; bases outside the gene matches: 5. This CDR3 contains 14 residues. The CDR3 coding sequence is TGTGCCAGCAGCCATATACAGGGGATCACTGAAGCTTTCTTT. It translates to CASSHIQGITEAFF.

V gene TRBV7-9 combines with J gene TRBJ2-1; 7 nucleotides line up with TRBD2. The V segment lost 1 base and the J segment 5 bases; nucleotides outside the gene matches: 5. Germline V gives CDR1 SEHNR, CDR2 FQNEAQ (reference sequence). The CDR3 totals 15 residues. The CDR3 DNA reads as TGTGCCAGCAGCTTAGGCGGGAGAGTCCACAATGAGCAGTTCTTC. Its protein is CASSLGGRVHNEQFF.

The chain links TRBV10-3 to TRBJ2-7, with 7 bases fitting TRBD1. Trimming took 10 bases from V and 2 from J; bases not matched to a gene: 8. This CDR3 contains 13 residues. CDR1 is ENHRY and CDR2 is SYGVKD in the germline V gene. CDR3: CATVGTATYEQYF. In nucleotides, the CDR3 is TGTGCCACCGTGGGGACAGCGACCTACGAGCAGTACTTC.

The gene calls are TRBV7-9 and TRBJ2-5; tentative D call: TRBD1 (5 bases). CDR1 SEHNR and CDR2 FQNEAQ come from the germline V gene (reference sequence). The CDR3 is 17 residues long. V lost 3 bases, J lost 7 bases, and 24 bases lay in between. The CDR3 sequence is CASSLDRATEPTGTQYF. CDR3 in DNA: TGTGCCAGCAGCTTGGATCGTGCCACGGAACCCACAGGGACCCAGTACTTC. Full variable domain (outside the CDR3, taken from reference TRBV7-9 and TRBJ2-5): DTGVSQNPRHKITKRGQNVTFRCDPISEHNRLYWYRQTLGQGPEFLTYFQNEAQLEKSRLLSDRFSAERPKGSFSTLEIQRTEQGDSAMYLCASSLDRATEPTGTQYFGPGTRLLVL.

The chain is built from TRBV19 and TRBJ1-1; D not certain. Germline lookup yields CDR1 LNHDA and CDR2 SQIVND (reference sequence). The V end lost 5 bases, the J end lost 2 bases, and 9 bases lay between the germline ends. This CDR3 is built from 13 residues. The CDR3, as DNA: TGTGCCAGTAGTCTCGGGATTAACACTGAAGCTTTCTTT. Amino acid sequence: CASSLGINTEAFF.

This chain joins TRBV27 and TRBJ1-5; TRBD1 agrees at 9 bases. From germline, CDR1 is MNHEY and CDR2 SMNVEV (reference sequence). This CDR3 has 14 amino acids. The junction had 5 bases not matched to a gene; V was cut back by 5 bases and J by 6 bases. The CDR3 is CASSRDRVGQPQHF. The CDR3 DNA is TGTGCCAGCAGTCGGGACAGGGTGGGTCAGCCCCAGCATTTT.

This clone appeared once. The J gene is TRBJ1-1, the V gene TRBV4-2; TRBD1 aligns across 9 bases. The germline V gene has CDR1 LGHNA and CDR2 YNFKEQ. The CDR3 contains 17 residues. Germline trimming cut 0 bases from V and 2 bases from J; bases unmatched to any gene: 7. The CDR3 region has the DNA TGTGCCAGCAGCCAAGATGGGACAGGGAACCTAAACACTGAAGCTTTCTTT. This sequence encodes CASSQDGTGNLNTEAFF.

The J gene is TRBJ1-5, the V gene TRBV15; no clear D. The CDR3 totals 14 residues. The V gene lost 5 bases and the J gene lost 1 base, with 9 bases spanning the gap. CDR1 and CDR2 from the germline V gene are LNHNV and YYDKDF (reference sequence). The CDR3 nucleotides read TGTGCCACCAGCCTCGGGGAGAGCAATCAGCCCCAGCATTTT. It is translated as CATSLGESNQPQHF.